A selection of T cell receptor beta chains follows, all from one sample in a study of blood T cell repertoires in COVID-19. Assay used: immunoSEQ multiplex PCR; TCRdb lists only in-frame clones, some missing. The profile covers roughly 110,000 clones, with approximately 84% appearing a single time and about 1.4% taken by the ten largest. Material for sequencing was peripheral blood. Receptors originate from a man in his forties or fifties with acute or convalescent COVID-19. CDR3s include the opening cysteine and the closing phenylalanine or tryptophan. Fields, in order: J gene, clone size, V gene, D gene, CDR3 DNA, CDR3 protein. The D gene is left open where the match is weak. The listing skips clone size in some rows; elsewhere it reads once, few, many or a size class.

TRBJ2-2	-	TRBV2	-	TGTGCCAGCACCAGGGAGAACACCGGGGAGCTGTTTTTT	CASTRENTGELFF
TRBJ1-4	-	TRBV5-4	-	TGTGCCAGCAGCACCGGGACACTAAATGAAAAACTGTTTTTT	CASSTGTLNEKLFF
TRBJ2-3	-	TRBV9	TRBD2	TGTGCCAGCAGCGTAGTTCCAGCGGGGAGCACAGATACGCAGTATTTT	CASSVVPAGSTDTQYF
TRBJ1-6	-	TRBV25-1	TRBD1	TGTGCCGCTCGTATGGGACAGGGCGATTCACCCCTCCACTTT	CAARMGQGDSPLHF
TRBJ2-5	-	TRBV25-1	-	TGTGCCAGCAGTGAAACCACAAAGACCCAGTACTTC	CASSETTKTQYF
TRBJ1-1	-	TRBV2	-	TGTGCCAGCAGTGAAGCGCTTCGGGGGAACACTGAAGCTTTCTTT	CASSEALRGNTEAFF
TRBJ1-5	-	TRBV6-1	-	TGTGCCAGCAGTGAACTGGGGAGAGGGCAGCCCCAGCATTTT	CASSELGRGQPQHF
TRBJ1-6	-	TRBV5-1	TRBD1	TGCGCCAGCAGACCAACCGGAACAGGGGCGGGTTCACCCCTCCACTTT	CASRPTGTGAGSPLHF
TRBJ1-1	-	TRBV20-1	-	TGCAGTGCTAGTTTTGAGGGCACTGAAGCTTTCTTT	CSASFEGTEAFF
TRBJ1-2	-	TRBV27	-	TGTGCCAGCAGTTGTGCGGCCTGCCTTGGCTACACCTTC	CASSCAACLGYTF
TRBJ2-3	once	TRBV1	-	TGCACCAGCAGCCAATCATTACGGACTGCCCCTAGCACAGATACGCAGTATTTT	CTSSQSLRTAPSTDTQYF
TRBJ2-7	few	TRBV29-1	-	TGCAGCGTTGAAGATCTCTACGAGCAGTACTTC	CSVEDLYEQYF
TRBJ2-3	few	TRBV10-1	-	TGCGCCAGCAGTGATATGGGGGCTTATACGCAGTATTTT	CASSDMGAYTQYF
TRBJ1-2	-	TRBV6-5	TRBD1	TGTGCCAGCAGCCGGGACAGAGACTATGGCTACACCTTC	CASSRDRDYGYTF
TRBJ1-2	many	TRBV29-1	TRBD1	TGCAGCGTTGGGCCGGACAGGGTTCACTATGGCTACACCTTC	CSVGPDRVHYGYTF
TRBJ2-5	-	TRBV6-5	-	TGTGCCAGCAGTTACAGGGGTCAGACCCAGTACTTC	CASSYRGQTQYF
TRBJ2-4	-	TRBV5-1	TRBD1	TGCGCCAGCAGCAGCGGACAGGGGGCGAATAGTGACATTCAGTACTTC	CASSSGQGANSDIQYF
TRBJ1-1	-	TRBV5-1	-	TGCGCCTCCAGGGTAGGGTGGAACACTGAAGCTTTCTTT	CASRVGWNTEAFF
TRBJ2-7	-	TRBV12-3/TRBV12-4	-	TGTGCCAGCAGTTACAACTACGAGCAGTACTTC	CASSYNYEQYF
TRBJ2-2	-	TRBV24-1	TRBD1	TGTGCCACCAGTGATCCGACAGGGGACACCGGGGAGCTGTTTTTT	CATSDPTGDTGELFF
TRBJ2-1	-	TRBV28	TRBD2	TGTGCCAGCTCGCCCCGGGGGGGGATGGGCAATGAGCAGTTCTTC	CASSPRGGMGNEQFF
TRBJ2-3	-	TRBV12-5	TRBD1	TGTGCTAGTGGTCCGGGGGACAGGGGAGGCGCAGATACGCAGTATTTT	CASGPGDRGGADTQYF
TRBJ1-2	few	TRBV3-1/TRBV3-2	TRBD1	TGTGCCAGCAGCTTCGGACAGGGCTATGGCTACACCTTC	CASSFGQGYGYTF
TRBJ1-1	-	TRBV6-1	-	TGTGCCAGCAAGACGGACAGAAACACTGAAGCTTTCTTT	CASKTDRNTEAFF
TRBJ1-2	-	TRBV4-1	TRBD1	TGCGCCAGCAGCCAAGAGGCGGACAGGGCAGACGGCGTTGGGTATGGCTACACCTTC	CASSQEADRADGVGYGYTF
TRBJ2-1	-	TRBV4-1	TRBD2	TGCGCCAGCAGCTCTAGCGGGGGGGGTTCGTACAATGAGCAGTTCTTC	CASSSSGGGSYNEQFF